This record concerns one T cell receptor (beta chain) sequence. Its antigen is not yet known. Base qualities are not recorded, but no much larger clone differs from it by a single base. The data belong to a study of blood T cell repertoires in COVID-19 (dated by TCRdb to 2020 to 2022). Describing the broader study: Samples from collaborators originated in the United States, Italy and Spain and spanned both the acute and convalescent phases of COVID-19. The prospective study material was composed of cDNA or gDNA derived from T cells, B-cell-depleted T cells, or PBMCs. Deeply sampled blood TCRbeta repertoires from subjects exposed to, actively infected with, or recovered from COVID-19 were included in the dataset. The repertoires were released in a freely available public database meant as a resource for research on the immune response to SARS-CoV-2. The samples were drawn from two sources: the first 160 participants of the ongoing ImmuneRACE study, and 1,000 to 1,500 subjects contributed by 6 global collaborators. Nearly every sample came with metadata listing a de-identified subject ID, COVID-19 status, age in years and sex. Where HLA class I and class II types were available, the types were taken from metadata supplied by the sample provider, not from assay-based typing.

The immunoSEQ Assay, a bias-controlled multiplex PCR, was used to amplify TCRbeta CDR3 regions from genomic DNA. Regarding the original processing steps: Nucleated cell counts per sample were estimated from amplification of reference gene primers within the assay. To quantify the absolute abundance of each unique TCRbeta CDR3 rearrangement, sequence reads were collapsed and filtered. Productive Simpson clonality was computed per sample as the square root of Simpson's diversity index over productive rearrangements. Sourced from immuneACCESS, this table was stored by TCRdb with only in-frame sequences that have V and J called. A share of the clones is absent; for the studies checked, an unresolved V gene accounts for under half, and the remainder has no known explanation. From that table come the V and J calls and clone size; the DNA was used to work out D and trimming. This sample is represented by roughly 90,000 clones; roughly 87% of them were singletons. About 2% of the sample lies in the top ten.

Each collaborating institution followed its own protocols to collect whole blood in K2EDTA tubes. For TCRbeta analysis, collaborator samples were shipped as frozen whole blood, as isolated PBMCs, or as DNA extracted from either sample type. From a lookup of the germline V gene, CDR1 and CDR2 are SGHTA and FQGTGA. The CDR3 starts with the cysteine, ends with the phenylalanine, and has 17 residues. Just the 51-base CDR3 DNA is kept, in frame starting at base 1. The V end loses 2 bases and the J end loses 8 bases, and a stretch of 22 bases separates them. Overall results and qualifications from the work: Clinical and demographic metadata were provided uncurated, with the amount varying by source and participant.

The chain is encoded by TRBV7-3 joined to TRBJ2-1; the D gene is perhaps TRBD2, from 6 matching bases. Material for sequencing was peripheral blood. The sequence was obtained from a man aged 45-65 years with acute or convalescent COVID-19. The CDR3 region has the sequence CASSLDPSAGSIDEQFF. At the DNA level, the sequence is TGTGCCAGCAGCTTAGACCCCTCTGCGGGATCGATAGATGAGCAGTTCTTC.